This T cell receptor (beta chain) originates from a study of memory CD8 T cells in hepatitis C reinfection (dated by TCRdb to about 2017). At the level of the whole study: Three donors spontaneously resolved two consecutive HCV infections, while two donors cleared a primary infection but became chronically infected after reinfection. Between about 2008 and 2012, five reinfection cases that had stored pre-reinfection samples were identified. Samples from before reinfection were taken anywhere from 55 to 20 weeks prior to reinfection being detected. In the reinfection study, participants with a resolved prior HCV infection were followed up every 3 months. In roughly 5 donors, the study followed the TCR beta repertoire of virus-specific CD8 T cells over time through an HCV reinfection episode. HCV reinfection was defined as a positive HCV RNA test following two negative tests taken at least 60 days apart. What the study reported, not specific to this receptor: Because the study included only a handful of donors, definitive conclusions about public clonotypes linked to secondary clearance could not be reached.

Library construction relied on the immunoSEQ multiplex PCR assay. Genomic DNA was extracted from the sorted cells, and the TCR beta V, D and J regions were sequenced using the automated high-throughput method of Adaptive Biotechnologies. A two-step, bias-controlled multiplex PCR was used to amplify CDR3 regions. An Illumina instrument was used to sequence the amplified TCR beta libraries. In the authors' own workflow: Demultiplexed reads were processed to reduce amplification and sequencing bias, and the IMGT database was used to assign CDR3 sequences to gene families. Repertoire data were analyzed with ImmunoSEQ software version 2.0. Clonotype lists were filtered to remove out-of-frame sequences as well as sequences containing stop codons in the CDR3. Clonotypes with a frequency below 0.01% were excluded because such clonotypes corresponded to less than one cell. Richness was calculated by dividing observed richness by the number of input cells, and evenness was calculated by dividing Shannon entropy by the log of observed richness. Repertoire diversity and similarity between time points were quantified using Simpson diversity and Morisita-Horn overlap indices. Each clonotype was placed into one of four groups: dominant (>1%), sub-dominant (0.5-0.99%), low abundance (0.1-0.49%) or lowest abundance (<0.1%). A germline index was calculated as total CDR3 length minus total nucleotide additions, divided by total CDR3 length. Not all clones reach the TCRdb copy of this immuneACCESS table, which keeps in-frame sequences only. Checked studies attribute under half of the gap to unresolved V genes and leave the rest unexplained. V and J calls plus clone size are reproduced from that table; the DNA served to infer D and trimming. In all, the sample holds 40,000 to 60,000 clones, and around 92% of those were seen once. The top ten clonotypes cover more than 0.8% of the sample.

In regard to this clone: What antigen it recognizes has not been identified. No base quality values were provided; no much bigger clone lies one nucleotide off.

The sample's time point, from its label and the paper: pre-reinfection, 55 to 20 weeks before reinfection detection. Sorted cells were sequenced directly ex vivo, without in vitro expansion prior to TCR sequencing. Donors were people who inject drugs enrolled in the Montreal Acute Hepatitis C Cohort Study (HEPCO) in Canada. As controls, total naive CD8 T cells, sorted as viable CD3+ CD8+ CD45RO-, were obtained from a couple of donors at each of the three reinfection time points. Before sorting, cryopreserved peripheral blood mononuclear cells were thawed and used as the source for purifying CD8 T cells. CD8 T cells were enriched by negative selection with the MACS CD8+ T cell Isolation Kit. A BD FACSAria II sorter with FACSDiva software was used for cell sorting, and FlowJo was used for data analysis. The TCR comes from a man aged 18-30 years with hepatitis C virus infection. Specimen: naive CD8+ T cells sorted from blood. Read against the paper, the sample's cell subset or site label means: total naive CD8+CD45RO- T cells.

In nucleotides, the sequence is TGTGCCAGCAGTGAAGCAAAGGGGTTTGATGAAAAACTGTTTTTT. Its coded protein is CASSEAKGFDEKLFF. The chain employs TRBV6-1 and TRBJ1-4; tentative D gene TRBD1, with 5 bases matching. The CDR3 runs 15 residues from the cysteine to the phenylalanine. Only CDR3 DNA remains: 45 bases, in frame from the first base. Trimming costs V 0 bases and J 6 bases, and their ends lie 11 bases apart. According to the germline V gene, CDR1 reads MNHNS and CDR2 reads SASEGT.